This T cell receptor (beta chain) appears in the sequencing data of a study of CD8+ T cells in alopecia areata. Reverse transcription of extracted RNA yielded cDNA, which provided the sequencing template. Produced via immunoSEQ multiplex PCR; TCRdb's table is partial and in-frame only. Of approximately 180,000 clones listed, about 48% are singletons. Study observations and caveats: Scalp clonality and expanded CD8+ clones among the top 100 fell significantly with tofacitinib.

As for this clone: Its antigen is unidentified.

This sample's treatment: oral pan-JAK inhibitor, 5-10 mg twice daily. Unmatched junction bases numbered 9, after V lost 1 base and J lost 5 bases. This CDR3 has 16 residues. Germline loops: CDR1 SGHAT, CDR2 FQNNGV. The sequence derives from a human donor with alopecia areata. The chain is built from TRBV11-2 and TRBJ2-5, with 8 bases aligning to TRBD2. The specimen comprised CD8+ T cells sorted from blood, sampled at week 24, from a patient treated with tofacitinib. CDR3 DNA sequence: TGTGCCAGCAGCTTAGGGACCGGGGGGGCCCTTGAGACCCAGTACTTC. Its protein is CASSLGTGGALETQYF.